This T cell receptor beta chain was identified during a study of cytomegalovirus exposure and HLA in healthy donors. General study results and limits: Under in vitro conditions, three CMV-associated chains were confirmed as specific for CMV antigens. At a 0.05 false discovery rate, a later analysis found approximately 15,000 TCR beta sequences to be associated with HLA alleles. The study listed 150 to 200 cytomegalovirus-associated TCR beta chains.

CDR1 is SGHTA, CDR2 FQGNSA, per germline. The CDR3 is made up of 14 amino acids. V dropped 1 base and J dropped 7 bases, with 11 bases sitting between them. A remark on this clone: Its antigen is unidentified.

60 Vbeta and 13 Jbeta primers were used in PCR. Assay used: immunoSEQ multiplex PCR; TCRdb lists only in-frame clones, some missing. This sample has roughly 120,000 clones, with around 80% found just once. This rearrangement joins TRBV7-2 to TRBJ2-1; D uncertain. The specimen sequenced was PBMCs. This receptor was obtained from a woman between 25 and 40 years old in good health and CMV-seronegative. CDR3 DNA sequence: TGTGCCAGCAGCTTAGAATTTAGCTGGAATGAGCAGTTCTTC. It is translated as CASSLEFSWNEQFF.